This T cell receptor beta chain was captured by sequencing in a study of shared clonotypes between healthy human individuals. Produced via immunoSEQ multiplex PCR; TCRdb's table is partial and in-frame only. The sample yields 1.6 million or so clones, around 97% seen once. Remarks on this clone: Other DNA sequences in this sample translate to the same CDR3.

V was shortened by 2 bases and J by 1 base, with 10 bases between the two germline ends. Per the germline V gene, CDR1 is SGHRS and CDR2 is YFSETQ. The length of the CDR3 is 14 residues. Sequenced material: naive CD4+ T cells sorted from blood. Documented subset: CD45RA+ positively selected. The gene calls are TRBV5-1 and TRBJ2-7; D may be TRBD1 (6 bases). This TCR was recovered from a man aged 25 to 40 in good health. This CDR3 is CASSFTGTSYEQYF. In DNA form, the CDR3 reads TGCGCCAGCAGCTTCACCGGGACATCCTACGAGCAGTACTTC. Supplemented by reference TRBV5-1 and TRBJ2-7, the full variable domain reads KAGVTQTPRYLIKTRGQQVTLSCSPISGHRSVSWYQQTPGQGLQFLFEYFSETQRNKGNFPGRFSGRQFSNSRSEMNVSTLELGDSALYLCASSFTGTSYEQYFGPGTRLTVT.